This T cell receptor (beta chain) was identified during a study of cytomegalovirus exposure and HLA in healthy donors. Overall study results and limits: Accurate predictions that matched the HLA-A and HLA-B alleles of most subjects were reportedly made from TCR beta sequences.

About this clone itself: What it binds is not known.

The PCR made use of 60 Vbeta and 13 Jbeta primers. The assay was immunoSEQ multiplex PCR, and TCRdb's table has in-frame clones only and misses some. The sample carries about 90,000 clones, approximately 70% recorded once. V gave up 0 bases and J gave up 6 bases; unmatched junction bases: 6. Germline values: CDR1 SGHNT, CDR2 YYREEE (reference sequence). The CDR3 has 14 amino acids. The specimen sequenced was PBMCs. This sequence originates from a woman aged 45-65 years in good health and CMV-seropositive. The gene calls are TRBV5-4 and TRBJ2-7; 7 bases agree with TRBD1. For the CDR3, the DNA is TGTGCCAGCAGCTTGGATCCAGGGGGAGTCGAGCAGTACTTC. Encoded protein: CASSLDPGGVEQYF.